This T cell receptor (beta chain) stems from a study of breast tumors, draining lymph nodes, adjacent tissues. Study-level points and caveats: Tumor and nontumor repertoires were significantly more similar in luminal-like than in basal-like breast cancer. Most tumor T cells seemingly derive from lymph node, then expand in tumor. Tumor repertoires ranked between lymph nodes and nontumor tissue in diversity, with V and J gene preferences.

TCRdb called the multiplex PCR reads again in MiXCR, with one record for every CDR3 protein. The sample contains under 300,000 distinct CDR3 sequences, around 35% of which appear only once. The V gene lost 0 bases and the J gene lost 2 bases, with 5 bases spanning the gap. Germline assignment: CDR1 SGDLS and CDR2 YYNGEE. This CDR3 spans 13 amino acids. Note on this clonotype: What it recognizes is unknown. One base away lies a much larger clone, so this may be a sequencing read error.

Samples came from axillary lymph nodes draining the breast cancer. The receptor was derived from a female donor with breast cancer. Some clones in this sample may be carry-over from other donors' samples. The J gene is TRBJ2-5, the V gene TRBV9; no clear D gene. Sequencing was performed on axillary lymph node tissue. The CDR3 DNA reads TGTGCCAGCAGCGTAGCTACTCAAGAGACCCAGTACTTC. It translates to CASSVATQETQYF.